Below are 31 T cell receptor beta chains sequenced from a single sample in a study of shared clonotypes between healthy human individuals. This table comes from immunoSEQ multiplex PCR, and its TCRdb copy is limited to in-frame clones, with some not included. The sample consists of around 700,000 clones, around four fifths of them appearing once. Sequenced material: memory CD4+ T cells sorted from blood. Subset here: CD45RA-negative fraction. The receptors come from a woman in her 30s in good health.

V gene TRBV6-5 combines with J gene TRBJ2-7; maybe TRBD1 (6 bases). Germline loops: CDR1 MNHEY, CDR2 SVGAGI. V lost 0 bases and J 4 bases, leaving 13 bases between the germline ends. CDR3 length: 15 amino acids. The CDR3 coding sequence is TGTGCCAGCAGTTACTCTTCCCAGGGGAAGTACGAGCAGTACTTC. It translates to CASSYSSQGKYEQYF.

The chain combines TRBV15 with TRBJ2-7; 8 nucleotides align to TRBD2. This CDR3 region has 15 residues. V was clipped by 0 bases and J by 5 bases; unmatched bases: 6. CDR1 LNHNV and CDR2 YYDKDF come from the germline V gene (reference sequence). CDR3 sequence reads: CATSRDRAGGHEQYF. The CDR3 DNA reads TGTGCCACCAGCAGAGATAGGGCGGGAGGTCACGAGCAGTACTTC.

The chain recombines TRBV7-7 with TRBJ1-5; D unclear. The CDR3 is made up of 13 amino acids. V was pared by 1 base and J by 5 bases, with 6 bases between. Germline lookup yields CDR1 SSHAT and CDR2 FNYEAQ (reference sequence). The DNA for the CDR3 is TGTGCCAGCAGCTTAGACCGGGATCAGCCCCAGCATTTT. This encodes CASSLDRDQPQHF. The full variable domain, in which reference TRBV7-7 and TRBJ1-5 provide the parts outside the CDR3, is GAGVSQSPRYKVTKRGQDVTLRCDPISSHATLYWYQQALGQGPEFLTYFNYEAQPDKSGLPSDRFSAERPEGSISTLTIQRTEQRDSAMYRCASSLDRDQPQHFGDGTRLSIL.

The CDR3 is CASSFRLAGGELFF. CDR3 bases: TGTGCCAGCAGTTTCAGACTAGCGGGCGGGGAGCTGTTTTTT. This chain joins TRBV27 and TRBJ2-2; TRBD2 matches at 10 bases. J was trimmed by 7 bases and V by 3 bases; bases with no gene match: 2. CDR3 length: 14 residues. CDR1 is MNHEY and CDR2 is SMNVEV in the germline V gene (reference sequence).

Note on this clone: It may be a read error: a sequence one base away is much more abundant. The CDR3 coding sequence is TGTGCCAGCAGTGAGGACTTCTACGAGCAGTACTTC. Its protein product is CASSEDFYEQYF. The genes are TRBV28 and TRBJ2-7; possible D gene TRBD2, 5 bases. The CDR3 has 12 amino acids. V lost 5 bases to trimming and J lost 3 bases, with 8 bases between them. CDR1 is MDHEN and CDR2 is SYDVKM in the germline V gene.

The chain recombines TRBV21-1 with TRBJ2-5; the table calls TRBD1, which could not be checked here. TRBV21-1 is a known pseudogene. The CDR3 is made up of 14 amino acids. The DNA for the CDR3 is TGTGCCAGCAGACCGGACAGGTCTTGGGAGACCCAGTACTTC. Protein sequence: CASRPDRSWETQYF.

This clone occurred many times. The same CDR3 can be traced to other DNA sequences in this sample. The chain combines TRBV2 with TRBJ2-1, with D hard to call. V shed 2 bases and J shed 0 bases, with 8 bases lying between them. CDR1 is SNHLY and CDR2 is FYNNEI in the germline V gene. The CDR3 contains 15 residues. CDR3 sequence (DNA): TGTGCCAGCAGTGAAAGTGGTAGCTCCTACAATGAGCAGTTCTTC. Amino acid sequence: CASSESGSSYNEQFF.

V and J are TRBV11-3 and TRBJ2-7; D possibly corresponds to TRBD1 (6 bases). Looked up from germline, CDR1 is SGHNT and CDR2 is YENEEA. The germline V and J ends were trimmed by 5 bases and 6 bases, with 14 bases remaining between them. The CDR3 has 13 residues. The DNA of the CDR3 is TGTGCCAGCAGCATCTCACAGGGTGGCGAGCAGTACTTC. Protein product: CASSISQGGEQYF.

This chain uses TRBV25-1 with TRBJ2-6; D is ambiguous. V lost 2 bases and J lost 0, with 14 bases in between. CDR1 is MGHDK and CDR2 is SYGVNS in the germline V gene. This CDR3 has 18 amino acids. The CDR3 bases are TGTGCCAGCAGTGAACGGAGCTCCAAGGCCTCTGGGGCCAACGTCCTGACTTTC. Translating gives CASSERSSKASGANVLTF.

The chain carries TRBV7-3 and TRBJ2-1, with 8 bases that match TRBD2. Germline V gene sequence: CDR1 SGHTA, CDR2 FQGTGA. With V trimmed by 3 bases and J by 7 bases, 11 bases remained unmatched. The CDR3 is 16 residues long. CDR3 sequence reads: CASSFQAGVVRNEQFF. As DNA, the CDR3 is TGTGCCAGCAGCTTCCAAGCGGGAGTGGTTAGGAATGAGCAGTTCTTC.

The genes are TRBV6-5 and TRBJ2-7; no firm D call. Germline V gene sequence: CDR1 MNHEY, CDR2 SVGAGI. Trimming left V 9 bases short and J 4 bases short, with 19 bases between. This CDR3 region has 14 residues. The DNA for the CDR3 is TGTGCCAGTACAAGGAATCTACCACCTTACGAGCAGTACTTC. Translation gives CASTRNLPPYEQYF.

V and J are TRBV21-1 and TRBJ1-5; the table's TRBD1 call for D was not verified on the DNA. TRBV21-1 is an annotated pseudogene. This CDR3 contains 18 residues. DNA of the CDR3: TGTGCCAGCAGCAAAGCATGGGACATACACGACGCTGATCAGCCCCAGCATTTT. It encodes CASSKAWDIHDADQPQHF.

The J gene is TRBJ2-7, the V gene TRBV5-1; 7 bases align to TRBD1. The CDR3 runs 14 residues. Germline loops: CDR1 SGHRS, CDR2 YFSETQ. Trimming at V came to 4 bases and at J to 5 bases, leaving 9 bases not matched to a gene. CDR3 loop: CASSPTGMGHEQYF. The DNA for the CDR3 is TGCGCCAGCAGCCCGACAGGGATGGGGCACGAGCAGTACTTC.

V gene TRBV5-4 combines with J gene TRBJ2-5; 8 positions agree with TRBD2. Germline V gene lookup returns CDR1 SGHNT and CDR2 YYREEE (reference sequence). This CDR3 comprises 17 residues. With 5 bases clipped from V and 4 bases from J, the junction kept 16 bases outside the gene matches. The CDR3 nucleotides are TGTGCCAGCAGTGATTGGACGGGAGGGCCGGTTAGAGAGACCCAGTACTTC. It encodes CASSDWTGGPVRETQYF.

The chain has TRBV5-6 and TRBJ2-1, with D perhaps matching TRBD1 or TRBD2 (5 bases each). This CDR3 is built from 16 residues. V gave up 0 bases and J gave up 9 bases, with 19 bases separating them. Germline lookup yields CDR1 SGHDT and CDR2 YYEEEE. Written as DNA, the CDR3 is TGTGCCAGCAGCTTGGCCGGGCTAGCAGGGTCCACTGAGCAGTTCTTC. Translating it yields CASSLAGLAGSTEQFF.

The chain employs TRBV6-6 and TRBJ2-7, with 14 nucleotides matching TRBD2. The length of the CDR3 is 16 residues. With 4 bases clipped from V and 6 bases from J, the junction kept 8 bases outside the gene matches. Germline lookup yields CDR1 MNHNY and CDR2 SVGAGI (reference sequence). Here the CDR3 DNA reads TGTGCCAGCAGTTCTCTTTCGGGACTAGCGGGAGTCGAGCAGTACTTC. Its translation is CASSSLSGLAGVEQYF.

In this sample, this clone turned up many times. This chain uses TRBV19 with TRBJ2-6, with no clear D. CDR3 length: 18 residues. Germline V gene sequence: CDR1 LNHDA, CDR2 SQIVND (reference sequence). V was clipped by 4 bases and J by 0 bases, with 16 bases between them. The CDR3 protein is CASSTAQRQVSGANVLTF. For the CDR3, the DNA is TGTGCCAGTAGTACCGCCCAGAGACAAGTCTCTGGGGCCAACGTCCTGACTTTC.

This chain uses TRBV10-3 with TRBJ1-2; weak D call: TRBD1 (5 bases). CDR3 size: 14 residues. Trimming took off 2 bases at V and 2 bases at J, with 9 bases between the two ends. CDR1 and CDR2 (germline): ENHRY, SYGVKD. CDR3 region: CAISEPGLNYGYTF. Written as DNA, the CDR3 is TGTGCCATCAGTGAGCCAGGGCTAAACTATGGCTACACCTTC.

This clone was seen once. This rearrangement joins TRBV6-5 to TRBJ1-1; D is perhaps TRBD1 (6 bases). CDR1 MNHEY and CDR2 SVGAGI come from the germline V gene. The CDR3 runs to 14 residues. Deletions cut 8 bases from V and 1 base from J, with 14 bases between. The CDR3 DNA follows: TGTGCCAGCTTTTCGCTGGGACAGAACACTGAAGCTTTCTTT. Its translation: CASFSLGQNTEAFF.

This rearrangement joins TRBV7-3 to TRBJ2-3; either TRBD1 or TRBD2 may supply D (5 bases each). Germline CDR1 reads SGHTA; CDR2 reads FQGTGA. The CDR3 length is 14 residues. The V gene lost 1 base and the J gene lost 2 bases, with 7 bases spanning the gap. CDR3 residues: CASSLRGTTDTQYF. The CDR3 region has the DNA TGTGCCAGCAGCTTAAGAGGGACCACAGATACGCAGTATTTT.

The rearrangement links TRBV18 to TRBJ2-6, with D uncertain. V was clipped by 2 bases and J by 0 bases, with 2 bases between them. This CDR3 is 14 amino acids long. Germline assignment: CDR1 KGHSH and CDR2 LQKENI. CDR3 sequence reads: CASSPDSGANVLTF. As DNA, the CDR3 is TGTGCCAGCTCACCAGACTCTGGGGCCAACGTCCTGACTTTC.

The V gene is TRBV28, the J gene TRBJ2-7, with 9 bases matching TRBD1. The length of the CDR3 is 16 residues. V was pared by 5 bases and J by 5 bases, with 13 bases of the junction left unmatched. Germline CDR1 and CDR2: MDHEN and SYDVKM. The CDR3 sequence: CASSQGQGPVVHEQYF. The DNA of the CDR3 is TGTGCCAGCAGTCAGGGACAGGGTCCAGTGGTCCACGAGCAGTACTTC. Full variable domain (remainder filled in from reference TRBV28 and TRBJ2-7): DVKVTQSSRYLVKRTGEKVFLECVQDMDHENMFWYRQDPGLGLRLIYFSYDVKMKEKGDIPEGYSVSREKKERFSLILESASTNQTSMYLCASSQGQGPVVHEQYFGPGTRLTVT.

The gene calls are TRBV7-8 and TRBJ2-7; D is possibly TRBD1 or TRBD2 (6 bases each). The CDR3 has 16 residues. Trimming took 1 base from V and 3 from J, leaving 16 bases between them. Germline CDR1 SGHVS, CDR2 FQNEAQ. CDR3 sequence reads: CASSLESGGFYYEQYF. CDR3 DNA sequence: TGTGCCAGCAGCTTAGAATCCGGGGGCTTCTACTACGAGCAGTACTTC. Full variable domain (missing parts from reference TRBV7-8 and TRBJ2-7): GAGVSQSPRYKVAKRGQDVALRCDPISGHVSLFWYQQALGQGPEFLTYFQNEAQLDKSGLPSDRFFAERPEGSVSTLKIQRTQQEDSAVYLCASSLESGGFYYEQYFGPGTRLTVT.

Concerning this clone itself: With only one base between it and a far larger clone, this is likely a read error. This sequence joins TRBV28 and TRBJ2-7, with 9 nucleotides matching TRBD1. Germline lookup yields CDR1 MDHEN and CDR2 SYDVKM. The trim removed 5 bases at V and 5 bases at J, leaving 7 bases unmatched. The CDR3 covers 14 residues. The CDR3 bases are TGTGCCAGCAGTCCCGGACAGGGGATCGACGAGCAGTACTTC. It encodes CASSPGQGIDEQYF.

This chain links TRBV7-2 with TRBJ2-5, with TRBD1 matching over 10 bases. The CDR3 totals 14 residues. CDR1 is SGHTA and CDR2 is FQGNSA in the germline V gene. V lost 6 bases, J lost 3 bases, and 4 bases stayed unmatched. As DNA, the CDR3 is TGTGCCAGCAGAAGACAGGGGGCGAAAGAGACCCAGTACTTC. It is translated as CASRRQGAKETQYF.

V usage is TRBV4-1 and J usage is TRBJ2-5; 8 bases are a match to TRBD1. The J call could be wrong; TRBJ2-7 is a better fit for the DNA end. The CDR3 is 15 residues long. Germline-derived CDR1 and CDR2 are MGHRA and YSYEKL. CDR3 DNA: TGCGCCAGCAGCCAAGCCGGGACAGGCTCCTACGAGCAGTACTTC. This translates into CASSQAGTGSYEQYF.

The chain employs TRBV19 and TRBJ2-2, with D perhaps TRBD1 (5 bases). This CDR3 is built from 14 residues. CDR1 LNHDA and CDR2 SQIVND come from the germline V gene (reference sequence). The V gene lost 9 bases and the J gene lost 4 bases, with 15 bases spanning the gap. CDR3 sequence (DNA): TGTGCCAGCTCCCGGGTAAGGGGCACCGGGGAGCTGTTTTTT. Translating it yields CASSRVRGTGELFF.

The chain carries TRBV5-4 and TRBJ1-1; TRBD1 matches 10 bases. The V and J ends lost 3 bases and 11 bases, in that order; junction bases with no gene match: 10. Per germline, CDR1 SGHNT and CDR2 YYREEE (reference sequence). The CDR3 runs to 14 residues. The CDR3 protein is CASSSGGQGWWAFF. CDR3 nucleotide sequence: TGTGCCAGCAGCTCCGGGGGACAGGGGTGGTGGGCTTTCTTT.

The chain has TRBV21-1 and TRBJ1-5. TRBV21-1 is a pseudogene segment. The CDR3 covers 20 residues. CDR3 residues: CASSLSGRWVRKYSNQPQHF. The CDR3 DNA follows: TGTGCCAGCAGCCTTTCCGGACGATGGGTTCGCAAGTATAGCAATCAGCCCCAGCATTTT.

This chain links TRBV2 with TRBJ1-2, with TRBD1 identical over 8 bases. The CDR3 is 14 residues long. Germline CDR1 SNHLY, CDR2 FYNNEI. With 7 bases clipped from V and 4 bases from J, the junction kept 8 bases outside the gene matches. CDR3 amino acids: CASMNTGGVYGYTF. CDR3 nucleotide sequence: TGTGCCAGCATGAATACAGGGGGAGTCTATGGCTACACCTTC.

V and J are TRBV5-1 and TRBJ1-1, with 8 positions matching TRBD1. This CDR3 is built from 15 residues. CDR1 SGHRS and CDR2 YFSETQ come from the germline V gene. V gave up 5 bases and J gave up 0 bases; unmatched junction bases: 6. The CDR3 region is CASRIAGGLNTEAFF. In DNA, the CDR3 is TGCGCCAGCAGGATAGCAGGGGGCTTGAACACTGAAGCTTTCTTT.